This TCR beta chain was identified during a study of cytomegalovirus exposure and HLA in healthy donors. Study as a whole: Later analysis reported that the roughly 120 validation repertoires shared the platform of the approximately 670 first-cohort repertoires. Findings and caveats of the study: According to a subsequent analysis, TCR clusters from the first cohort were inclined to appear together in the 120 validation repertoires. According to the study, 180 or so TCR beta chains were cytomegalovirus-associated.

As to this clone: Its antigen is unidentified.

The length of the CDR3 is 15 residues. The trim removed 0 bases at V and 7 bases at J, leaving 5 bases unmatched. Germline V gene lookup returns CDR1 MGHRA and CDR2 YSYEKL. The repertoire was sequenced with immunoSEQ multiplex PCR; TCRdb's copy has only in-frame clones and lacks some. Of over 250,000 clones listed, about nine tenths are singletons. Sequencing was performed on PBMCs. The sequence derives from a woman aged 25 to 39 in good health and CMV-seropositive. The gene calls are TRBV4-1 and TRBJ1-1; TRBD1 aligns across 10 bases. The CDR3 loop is CASSQDRTGGFEAFF. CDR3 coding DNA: TGCGCCAGCAGCCAAGATAGGACAGGGGGATTTGAAGCTTTCTTT.